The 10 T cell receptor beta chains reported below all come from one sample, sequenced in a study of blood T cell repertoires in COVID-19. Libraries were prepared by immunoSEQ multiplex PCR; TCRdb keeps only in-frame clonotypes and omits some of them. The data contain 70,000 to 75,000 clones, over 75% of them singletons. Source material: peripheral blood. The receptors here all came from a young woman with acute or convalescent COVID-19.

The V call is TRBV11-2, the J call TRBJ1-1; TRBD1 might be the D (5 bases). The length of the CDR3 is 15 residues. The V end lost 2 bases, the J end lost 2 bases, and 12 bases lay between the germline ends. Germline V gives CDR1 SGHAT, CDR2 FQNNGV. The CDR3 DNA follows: TGTGCCAGCAGCTTACGAGACAGAACAAACACTGAAGCTTTCTTT. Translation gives CASSLRDRTNTEAFF.

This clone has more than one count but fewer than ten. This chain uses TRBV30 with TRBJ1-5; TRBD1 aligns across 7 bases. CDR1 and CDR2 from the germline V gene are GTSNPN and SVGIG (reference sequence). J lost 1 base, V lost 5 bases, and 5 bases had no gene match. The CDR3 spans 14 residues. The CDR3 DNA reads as TGTGCCTGGGCGACAGGGTCGAGCAATCAGCCCCAGCATTTT. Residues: CAWATGSSNQPQHF.

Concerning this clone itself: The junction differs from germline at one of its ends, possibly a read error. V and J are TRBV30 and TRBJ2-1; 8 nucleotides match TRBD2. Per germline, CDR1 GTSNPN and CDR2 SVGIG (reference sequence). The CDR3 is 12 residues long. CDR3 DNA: TGTGCCTGGAGCTCCACTAGCGGTAAACGGGTCTTC. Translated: CAWSSTSGKRVF.

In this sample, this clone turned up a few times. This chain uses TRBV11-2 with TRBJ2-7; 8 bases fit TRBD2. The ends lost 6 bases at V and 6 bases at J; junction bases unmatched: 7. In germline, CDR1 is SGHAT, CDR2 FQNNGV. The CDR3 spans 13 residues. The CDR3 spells CASSSNSGTEQYF. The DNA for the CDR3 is TGTGCCAGCAGTTCCAATAGCGGGACCGAGCAGTACTTC. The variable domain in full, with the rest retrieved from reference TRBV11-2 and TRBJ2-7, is EAGVAQSPRYKIIEKRQSVAFWCNPISGHATLYWYQQILGQGPKLLIQFQNNGVVDDSQLPKDRFSAERLKGVDSTLKIQPAKLEDSAVYLCASSSNSGTEQYFGPGTRLTVT.

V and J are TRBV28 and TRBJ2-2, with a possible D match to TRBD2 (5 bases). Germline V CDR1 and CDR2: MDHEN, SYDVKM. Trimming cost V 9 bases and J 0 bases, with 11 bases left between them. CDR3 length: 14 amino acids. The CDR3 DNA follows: TGTGCCAGTCTTGACGGGGCGAACACCGGGGAGCTGTTTTTT. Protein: CASLDGANTGELFF.

CDR3 protein: CATSRDLTSNEQYF. The CDR3 DNA reads as TGTGCCACCAGCAGAGATTTGACTTCAAACGAGCAGTACTTC. The J gene is TRBJ2-7, the V gene TRBV15; no clear D gene. Germline V gives CDR1 LNHNV, CDR2 YYDKDF (reference sequence). The CDR3 is 14 residues long. V lost 0 bases and J lost 5, with 11 bases in between.

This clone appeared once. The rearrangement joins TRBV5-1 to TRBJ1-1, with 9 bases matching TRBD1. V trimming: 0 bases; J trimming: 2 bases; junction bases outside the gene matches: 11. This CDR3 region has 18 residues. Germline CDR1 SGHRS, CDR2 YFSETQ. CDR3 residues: CASSLARDRVGVNTEAFF. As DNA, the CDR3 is TGCGCCAGCAGCTTGGCGCGGGACAGGGTAGGAGTTAACACTGAAGCTTTCTTT.

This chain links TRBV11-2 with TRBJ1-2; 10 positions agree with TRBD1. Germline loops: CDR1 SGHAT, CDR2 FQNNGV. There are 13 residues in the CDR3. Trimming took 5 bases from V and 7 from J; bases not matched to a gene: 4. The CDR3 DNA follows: TGTGCCAGCAGCAGGGACAGGGGTAGTGGCTACACCTTC. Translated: CASSRDRGSGYTF.

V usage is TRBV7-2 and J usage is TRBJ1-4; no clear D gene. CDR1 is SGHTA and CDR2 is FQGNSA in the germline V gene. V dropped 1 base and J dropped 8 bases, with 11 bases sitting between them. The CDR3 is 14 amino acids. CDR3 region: CASSLDSREEKLFF. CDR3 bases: TGTGCCAGCAGCTTAGACAGCCGCGAGGAAAAACTGTTTTTT. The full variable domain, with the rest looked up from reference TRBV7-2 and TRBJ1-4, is GAGVSQSPSNKVTEKGKDVELRCDPISGHTALYWYRQSLGQGLEFLIYFQGNSAPDKSGLPSDRFSAERTGGSVSTLTIQRTQQEDSAVYLCASSLDSREEKLFFGSGTQLSVL.

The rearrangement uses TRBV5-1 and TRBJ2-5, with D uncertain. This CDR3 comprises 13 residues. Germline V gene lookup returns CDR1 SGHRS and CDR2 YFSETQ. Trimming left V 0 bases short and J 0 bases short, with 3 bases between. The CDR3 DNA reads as TGCGCCAGCAGCTTGGACAACCAAGAGACCCAGTACTTC. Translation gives CASSLDNQETQYF.